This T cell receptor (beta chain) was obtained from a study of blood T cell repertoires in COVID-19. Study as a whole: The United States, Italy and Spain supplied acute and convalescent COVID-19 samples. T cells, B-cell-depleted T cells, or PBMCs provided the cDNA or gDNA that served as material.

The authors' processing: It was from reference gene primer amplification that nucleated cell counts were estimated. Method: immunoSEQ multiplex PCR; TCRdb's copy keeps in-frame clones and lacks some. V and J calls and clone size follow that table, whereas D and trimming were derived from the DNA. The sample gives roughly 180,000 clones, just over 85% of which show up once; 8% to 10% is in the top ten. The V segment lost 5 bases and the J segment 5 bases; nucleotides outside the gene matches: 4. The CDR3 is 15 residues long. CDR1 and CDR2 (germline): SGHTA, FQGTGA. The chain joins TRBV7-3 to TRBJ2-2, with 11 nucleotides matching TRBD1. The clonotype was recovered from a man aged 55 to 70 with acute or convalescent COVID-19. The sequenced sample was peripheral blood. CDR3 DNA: TGTGCCAGCAGCACCGGGGACAGGGGGACCGGGGAGCTGTTTTTT. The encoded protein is CASSTGDRGTGELFF.